This T cell receptor (beta chain) was observed in a study of blood T cell repertoires in COVID-19. About the study: From the United States, Italy and Spain came samples of acute and convalescent COVID-19.

The study drew participants aged about 18 to 95 years from roughly 25 US areas. This clone was observed a handful of times. V was shortened by 2 bases and J by 3 bases, with 13 bases between the two germline ends. In germline, CDR1 is SEHNR, CDR2 FQNEAQ (reference sequence). There are 15 residues in the CDR3. Generated by immunoSEQ multiplex PCR, the TCRdb table keeps only in-frame clones and is missing some. The data hold under 200,000 clones, with around 80% observed a single time. The TCR comes from a woman aged 60-75 years who had recovered from COVID-19. The specimen sequenced was PBMCs or T cells enriched from blood (not recorded which). This chain uses TRBV7-9 with TRBJ1-1; unclear D gene. CDR3 loop: CASSLRGWDHTEAFF. The DNA for the CDR3 is TGTGCCAGCAGCTTACGAGGGTGGGATCACACTGAAGCTTTCTTT.